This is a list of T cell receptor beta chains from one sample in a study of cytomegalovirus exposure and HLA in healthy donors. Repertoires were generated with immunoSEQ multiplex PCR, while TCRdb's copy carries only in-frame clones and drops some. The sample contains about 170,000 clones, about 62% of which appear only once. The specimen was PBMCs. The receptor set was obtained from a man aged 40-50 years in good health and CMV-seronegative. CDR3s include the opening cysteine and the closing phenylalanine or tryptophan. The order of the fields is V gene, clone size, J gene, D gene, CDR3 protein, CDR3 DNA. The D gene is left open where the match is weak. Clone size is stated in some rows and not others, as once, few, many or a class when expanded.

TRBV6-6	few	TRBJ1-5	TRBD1	CASRQTGGFNQPQHF	TGTGCCAGCAGGCAGACAGGGGGCTTCAATCAGCCCCAGCATTTT
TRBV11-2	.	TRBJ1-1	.	CASRPKTGYTEAFF	TGTGCCAGCAGACCTAAAACAGGGTACACTGAAGCTTTCTTT
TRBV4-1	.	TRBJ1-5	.	CASSQGSQPQHF	TGCGCCAGCAGCCAAGGGAGCCAGCCCCAGCATTTT
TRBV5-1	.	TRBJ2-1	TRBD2	CASSTASGNNNEQFF	TGCGCCAGCAGCACCGCTAGCGGGAATAACAATGAGCAGTTCTTC
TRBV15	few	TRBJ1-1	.	CATSRDSGAEAFF	TGTGCCACCAGCAGAGATTCGGGGGCTGAAGCTTTCTTT
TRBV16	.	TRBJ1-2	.	CASSPGLLGGRGYTF	TGTGCCAGCAGCCCCGGTTTGTTAGGAGGCCGAGGCTACACCTTC
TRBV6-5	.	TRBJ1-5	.	CASSYPSRKENQPQHF	TGTGCCAGCAGTTACCCGAGTCGGAAGGAGAATCAGCCCCAGCATTTT
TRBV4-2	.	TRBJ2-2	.	CASSLSVGSGTGELFF	TGTGCCAGCAGCCTTTCGGTAGGGAGTGGGACCGGGGAGCTGTTTTTT
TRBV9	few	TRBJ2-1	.	CASSVTAGVNEQFF	TGTGCCAGCAGCGTAACAGCGGGTGTCAATGAGCAGTTCTTC
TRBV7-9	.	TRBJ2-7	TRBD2	CSSSFSGGPAYEQYF	TGTTCCAGCAGCTTTAGCGGGGGGCCCGCCTACGAGCAGTACTTC
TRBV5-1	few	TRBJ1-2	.	CASSAAAGADYGYTF	TGCGCCAGCAGCGCGGCGGCGGGGGCCGACTATGGCTACACCTTC
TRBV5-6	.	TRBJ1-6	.	CASSSLGRPGSPLHF	TGTGCCAGCAGCTCCCTGGGTAGGCCGGGATCACCCCTCCACTTT
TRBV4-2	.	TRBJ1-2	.	CASSQAQWEGYTF	TGTGCCAGCAGCCAAGCCCAGTGGGAGGGCTACACCTTC
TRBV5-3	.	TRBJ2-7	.	CARSLPPAGEYEQYF	TGTGCCAGAAGCTTGCCCCCGGCAGGGGAGTACGAGCAGTACTTC
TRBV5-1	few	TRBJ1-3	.	CASSDQRSGNTIYF	TGCGCCAGCAGCGATCAGAGGTCTGGAAACACCATATATTTT
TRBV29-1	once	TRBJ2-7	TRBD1	CSVEQGAYEQYF	TGCAGCGTTGAACAGGGGGCGTACGAGCAGTACTTC
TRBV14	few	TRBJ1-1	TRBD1	CASSSRRGQGVEAFF	TGTGCCAGCAGCTCCCGACGGGGACAGGGGGTTGAAGCTTTCTTT
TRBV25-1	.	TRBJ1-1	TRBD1	CASSVYRGQGTEAFF	TGTGCCAGCAGTGTGTACAGGGGGCAGGGAACTGAAGCTTTCTTT
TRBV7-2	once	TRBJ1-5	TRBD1	CASSLAGTGSPTPQHF	TGTGCCAGCAGCTTAGCTGGGACAGGGAGCCCTACCCCCCAGCATTTT
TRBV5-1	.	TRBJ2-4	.	CASSFDRGKNIQYF	TGCGCCAGCAGCTTCGACAGAGGCAAAAACATTCAGTACTTC
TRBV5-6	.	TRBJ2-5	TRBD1	CASSPRGKFQETQYF	TGTGCCAGCAGCCCCAGGGGGAAGTTCCAAGAGACCCAGTACTTC
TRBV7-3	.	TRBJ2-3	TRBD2	CASSSTPLTSGTDTQYF	TGTGCCAGCAGCTCGACTCCTCTGACTAGCGGCACAGATACGCAGTATTTT
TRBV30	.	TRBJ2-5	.	CAWSPGFSLETQYF	TGTGCCTGGAGTCCGGGGTTTTCCCTAGAGACCCAGTACTTC
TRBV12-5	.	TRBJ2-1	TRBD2	CASGLVRLADYNEQFF	TGTGCTAGTGGTTTGGTCCGACTAGCAGACTACAATGAGCAGTTCTTC
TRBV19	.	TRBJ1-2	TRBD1	CASTTGTGGIYGYTF	TGTGCCAGTACCACCGGGACAGGGGGCATTTATGGCTACACCTTC
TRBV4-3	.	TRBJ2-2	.	CASSHSSGALTGELFF	TGCGCCAGCAGCCATTCGTCAGGGGCCCTAACCGGGGAGCTGTTTTTT
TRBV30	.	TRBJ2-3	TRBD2	CAWRLAGAPDTQYF	TGTGCCTGGAGACTAGCGGGAGCCCCCGATACGCAGTATTTT
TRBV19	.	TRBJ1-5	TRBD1	CASSFLDREGNQPQHF	TGTGCCAGTAGTTTCCTAGACAGGGAGGGCAATCAGCCCCAGCATTTT
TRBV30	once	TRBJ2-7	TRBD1	CAFGQGDEQYF	TGTGCCTTTGGACAGGGAGACGAGCAGTACTTC
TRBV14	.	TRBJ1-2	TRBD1	CASSQDHRGPYGYTF	TGTGCCAGCAGCCAAGATCACAGGGGGCCCTATGGCTACACCTTC
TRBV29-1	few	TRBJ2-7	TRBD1	CSVVDRGLTYEQYF	TGCAGCGTCGTGGACAGGGGGCTGACCTACGAGCAGTACTTC
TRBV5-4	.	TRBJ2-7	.	CASSGGTYPYEQYF	TGTGCCAGCAGCGGCGGGACCTACCCATACGAGCAGTACTTC
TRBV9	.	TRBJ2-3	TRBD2	CASSTWTSGRADTQYF	TGTGCCAGCAGCACCTGGACTAGCGGGAGGGCAGATACGCAGTATTTT
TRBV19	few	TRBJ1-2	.	CASSIPGVNYGYTF	TGTGCCAGTAGTATCCCAGGGGTTAACTATGGCTACACCTTC
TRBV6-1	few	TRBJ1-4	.	CASSEAPGGIGEKLFF	TGTGCCAGCAGTGAAGCGCCGGGGGGCATCGGTGAAAAACTGTTTTTT
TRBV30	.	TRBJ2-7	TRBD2	CAWRTLGLAGQYEQYF	TGTGCCTGGAGAACCTTGGGACTAGCGGGGCAGTACGAGCAGTACTTC
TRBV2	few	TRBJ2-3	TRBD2	CANRLAASTDTQYF	TGTGCCAACCGACTAGCGGCGAGCACAGATACGCAGTATTTT
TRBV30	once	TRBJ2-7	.	CAWSAPGSYEQYF	TGTGCCTGGAGCGCCCCCGGTTCCTACGAGCAGTACTTC
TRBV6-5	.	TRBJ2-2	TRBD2	CASSYREDTGELFF	TGTGCCAGCAGTTATCGGGAGGACACCGGGGAGCTGTTTTTT
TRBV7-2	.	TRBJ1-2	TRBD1	CASSQDRGNGYTF	TGTGCCAGCAGTCAAGACAGGGGAAATGGCTACACCTTC
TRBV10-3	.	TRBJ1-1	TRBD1	CAISNDRGNTEAFF	TGTGCCATCAGTAACGACAGGGGCAACACTGAAGCTTTCTTT
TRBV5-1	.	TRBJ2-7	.	CASSLTASYEQYF	TGCGCCAGCAGCTTGACAGCTTCCTACGAGCAGTACTTC
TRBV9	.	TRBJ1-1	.	CASSVVRGGTEAFF	TGTGCCAGCAGCGTAGTAAGGGGAGGGACTGAAGCTTTCTTT
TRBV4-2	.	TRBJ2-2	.	CASSQVSRDTGELFF	TGTGCCAGCAGCCAAGTATCACGGGACACCGGGGAGCTGTTTTTT
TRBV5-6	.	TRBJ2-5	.	CASSLGARDETQYF	TGTGCCAGCAGCTTGGGGGCGCGGGACGAGACCCAGTACTTC
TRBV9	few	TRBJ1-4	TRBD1	CASSLTSGTGVEKLFF	TGTGCCAGCAGCTTAACTTCCGGGACAGGGGTTGAAAAACTGTTTTTT
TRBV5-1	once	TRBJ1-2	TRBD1	CASSLPRQGAKGYTF	TGCGCCAGCAGCTTACCCCGACAGGGGGCGAAAGGCTACACCTTC
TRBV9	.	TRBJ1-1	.	CASSVVGQRNTEAFF	TGTGCCAGCAGCGTAGTAGGACAGCGGAACACTGAAGCTTTCTTT
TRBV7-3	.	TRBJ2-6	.	CASSSGTYSGANVLTF	TGTGCCAGCAGCTCAGGGACATACTCTGGGGCCAACGTCCTGACTTTC